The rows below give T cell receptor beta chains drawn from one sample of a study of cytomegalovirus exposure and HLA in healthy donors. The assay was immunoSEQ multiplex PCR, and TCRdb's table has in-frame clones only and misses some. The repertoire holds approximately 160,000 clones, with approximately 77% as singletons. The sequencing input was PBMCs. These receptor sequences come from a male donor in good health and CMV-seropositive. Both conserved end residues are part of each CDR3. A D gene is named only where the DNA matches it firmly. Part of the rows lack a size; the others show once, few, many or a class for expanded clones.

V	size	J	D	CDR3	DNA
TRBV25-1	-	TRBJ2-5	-	CASSSQTGRQETQYF	TGTGCCAGCAGTTCCCAGACAGGCCGCCAAGAGACCCAGTACTTC
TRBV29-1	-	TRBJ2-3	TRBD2	CSVVLAGGYTDTQYF	TGCAGCGTTGTGCTAGCGGGGGGTTATACAGATACGCAGTATTTT
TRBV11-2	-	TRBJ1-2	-	CASSLAGGYGYGYTF	TGTGCCAGCAGCTTAGCGGGGGGCTACGGCTATGGCTACACCTTC
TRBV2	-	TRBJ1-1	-	CASSGRRNTEAFF	TGTGCCAGCAGTGGGCGGAGGAACACTGAAGCTTTCTTT
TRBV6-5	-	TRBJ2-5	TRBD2	CASRASGGETQYF	TGTGCCAGCAGAGCTAGCGGGGGCGAGACCCAGTACTTC
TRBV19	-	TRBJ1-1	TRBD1	CASSRGQGNTEAFF	TGTGCCAGTAGTCGAGGACAGGGGAACACTGAAGCTTTCTTT
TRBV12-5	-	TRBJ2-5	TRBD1	CASGLVGQGASKETQYF	TGTGCTAGTGGTTTGGTAGGGCAGGGGGCGAGTAAAGAGACCCAGTACTTC
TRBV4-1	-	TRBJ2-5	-	CASTPPGKKETQYF	TGCGCCAGCACACCCCCAGGGAAGAAGGAGACCCAGTACTTC
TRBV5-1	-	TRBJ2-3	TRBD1	CASSLRTGGSTDTQYF	TGCGCCAGCAGCTTGAGGACAGGGGGGAGCACAGATACGCAGTATTTT
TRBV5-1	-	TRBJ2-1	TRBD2	CASSPSGGGGKNEQFF	TGCGCCAGCAGCCCCTCGGGCGGGGGGGGGAAAAATGAGCAGTTCTTC
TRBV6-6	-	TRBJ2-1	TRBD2	CASSPRSGGAHEQFF	TGTGCCAGCAGCCCGAGGAGCGGGGGGGCTCATGAGCAGTTCTTC
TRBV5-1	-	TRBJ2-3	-	CASSSRGEPDTQYF	TGCGCCAGCAGCTCCCGGGGAGAACCAGATACGCAGTATTTT
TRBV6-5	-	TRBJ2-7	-	CASSYGLQGEQYF	TGTGCCAGCAGTTACGGGCTCCAGGGCGAGCAGTACTTC
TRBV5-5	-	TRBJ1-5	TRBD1	CASSPATGGNQPQHF	TGTGCCAGCAGCCCGGCTACAGGGGGAAATCAGCCCCAGCATTTT
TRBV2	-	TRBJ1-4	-	CASSEPRGPTNEKLFF	TGTGCCAGCAGTGAACCCAGGGGTCCAACTAATGAAAAGCTGTTTTTT
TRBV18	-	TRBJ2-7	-	CASSPPQAQSYEQYF	TGTGCCAGCTCACCACCGCAGGCGCAGTCCTACGAGCAGTACTTC
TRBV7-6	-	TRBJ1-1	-	CASSLGAGYTEAFF	TGTGCCAGCAGCTTAGGGGCAGGGTACACTGAAGCTTTCTTT
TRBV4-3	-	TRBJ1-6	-	CASSQELTVGSPLHF	TGCGCCAGCAGCCAAGAATTAACAGTGGGCTCACCCCTCCACTTT
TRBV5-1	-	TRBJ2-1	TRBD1	CASSSEPGQGYNEQFF	TGCGCCAGCAGCTCGGAGCCGGGACAGGGCTACAATGAGCAGTTCTTC
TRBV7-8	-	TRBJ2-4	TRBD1	CASSSLGTGTGLYF	TGTGCCAGCAGCTCCCTCGGCACCGGGACAGGTTTATACTTC
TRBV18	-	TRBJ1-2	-	CASSPPPRETTYGYTF	TGTGCCAGCTCACCGCCACCGCGGGAAACTACCTATGGCTACACCTTC
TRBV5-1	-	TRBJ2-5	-	CASSLVGGSGETQYF	TGCGCCAGCAGCTTGGTAGGGGGTTCGGGGGAGACCCAGTACTTC
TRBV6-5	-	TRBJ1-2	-	CASRFGGASYGYTF	TGTGCCAGCAGATTCGGAGGGGCATCATATGGCTACACCTTC
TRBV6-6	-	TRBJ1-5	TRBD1	CASKDREGKPQHF	TGTGCCAGCAAGGACAGGGAGGGGAAGCCCCAGCATTTT
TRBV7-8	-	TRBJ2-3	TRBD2	CASSLTAGARTDTQYF	TGTGCCAGCAGCTTAACAGCGGGGGCTCGCACAGATACGCAGTATTTT
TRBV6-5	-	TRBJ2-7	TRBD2	CASSLSGGEQYF	TGTGCCAGCAGTTTAAGCGGGGGCGAGCAGTACTTC
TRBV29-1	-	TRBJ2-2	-	CSVGGSFPGELFF	TGCAGCGTCGGAGGATCCTTCCCCGGGGAGCTGTTTTTT
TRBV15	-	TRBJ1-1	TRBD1	CATSRGQGAAFF	TGTGCCACCAGCAGAGGACAGGGGGCGGCTTTCTTT
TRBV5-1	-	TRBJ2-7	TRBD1	CASSPRTGGEQYF	TGCGCCAGCAGCCCACGGACAGGGGGCGAGCAGTACTTC
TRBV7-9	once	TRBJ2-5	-	CASSREETQYF	TGTGCCAGCAGCCGCGAAGAGACCCAGTACTTC
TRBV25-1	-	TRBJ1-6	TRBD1	CASSEGQINSPLHF	TGTGCCAGCAGTGAGGGACAGATTAATTCACCCCTCCACTTT
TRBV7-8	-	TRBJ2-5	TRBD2	CASSLGGGGALETQYF	TGTGCCAGCAGCTTAGGTGGCGGGGGGGCCTTGGAGACCCAGTACTTC
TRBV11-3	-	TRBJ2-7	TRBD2	CASSLRSGGAYEQYF	TGTGCCAGCAGCTTAAGGAGCGGGGGGGCGTACGAGCAGTACTTC
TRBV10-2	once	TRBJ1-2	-	CASSEGRAYGYTF	TGCGCCAGCAGTGAGGGCAGGGCCTATGGCTACACCTTC
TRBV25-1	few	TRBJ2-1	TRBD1	CASSENGQGDYNEQFF	TGTGCCAGCAGTGAAAATGGGCAGGGGGACTACAATGAGCAGTTCTTC
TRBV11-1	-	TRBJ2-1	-	CASVSGRGAVNEQFF	TGTGCCAGCGTTTCTGGGAGGGGGGCCGTGAATGAGCAGTTCTTC
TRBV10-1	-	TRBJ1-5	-	CASSEAGSRVRRWVGNQPQHF	TGCGCCAGCAGTGAGGCCGGAAGTCGGGTCCGGCGGTGGGTGGGCAATCAGCCCCAGCATTTT
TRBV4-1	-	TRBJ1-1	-	CASSQGQGDTEAFF	TGCGCCAGCAGCCAAGGGCAGGGTGACACTGAAGCTTTCTTT
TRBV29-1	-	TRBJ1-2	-	CSVEDAQQVGYGYTF	TGCAGCGTTGAAGATGCGCAGCAGGTCGGCTATGGCTACACCTTC
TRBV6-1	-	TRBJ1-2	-	CASRAGGSGVDGYTF	TGTGCCAGCCGGGCGGGGGGCTCCGGGGTTGATGGCTACACCTTC
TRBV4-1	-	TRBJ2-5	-	CASSRGSTGQETQYF	TGCGCCAGCAGCCGAGGATCGACGGGACAAGAGACCCAGTACTTC